This TCR beta chain was profiled in a study of blood T cell repertoires in COVID-19. Data came from immunoSEQ multiplex PCR; TCRdb stores just in-frame clones and leaves some out. Of 270,000 or so clones in the sample, about four fifths are singletons; the top ten hold around 2.9%. This CDR3 has 13 residues. The germline V gene encodes CDR1 MNHEY and CDR2 SVGAGI. V was pared by 4 bases and J by 10 bases, with 3 bases of the junction left unmatched. The clonotype was recovered from a woman aged 18-29 years with acute or convalescent COVID-19. The rearrangement joins TRBV6-5 to TRBJ1-6, with 8 bases lining up with TRBD1. Sequencing was carried out using peripheral blood. The CDR3 region has the DNA TGTGCCAGCAGTTGGGACAGGAACTCACCCCTCCACTTT. It translates to CASSWDRNSPLHF.